A single sample is the source of the 18 T cell receptor beta chains below, sequenced in a study of beta chain features in type 1 diabetes. These receptors lack a known antigen. The authors reverse transcribed all of the isolated RNA, so sequencing captured expressed TCRB transcripts. Some clones are missing from TCRdb's copy, which holds only in-frame ones; the method was immunoSEQ multiplex PCR. This sample carries a few hundred thousand clones, approximately 12% of them seen once, and the ten largest clones take roughly 0.0097%. Findings of the study overall: In every one of the four CD4+ subsets, TCRB CDR3s were moderately but significantly shorter in Type 1 diabetes patients.

What was sequenced was naive CD4+ T cells from blood. These receptors were collected from a woman aged 18 to 35 with type 1 diabetes.

This clone was counted a few times. V is TRBV18 and J is TRBJ2-3, with D unclear. The CDR3 extends over 18 amino acids. Germline CDR1 KGHSH, CDR2 LQKENI. The ends were cut back, 3 bases at V and 1 base at J, with 20 bases in the middle. CDR3 bases: TGTGCCAGCTCACCTGATGAAGTAGTGCAACGGGGCACAGATACGCAGTATTTT. This encodes CASSPDEVVQRGTDTQYF.

This rearrangement joins TRBV5-6 to TRBJ2-3; D is unclear. The V end lost 3 bases, the J end lost 3 bases, and 14 bases lay between the germline ends. This CDR3 contains 15 residues. CDR1 and CDR2 from the germline V gene are SGHDT and YYEEEE. CDR3: CASSWFEVKTDTQYF. DNA of the CDR3: TGTGCCAGCAGCTGGTTCGAGGTCAAGACAGATACGCAGTATTTT.

The chain joins TRBV9 to TRBJ1-4; TRBD1 matches 7 bases. The CDR3 runs 16 residues. Germline-derived CDR1 and CDR2 are SGDLS and YYNGEE. V trimming: 3 bases; J trimming: 4 bases; junction bases outside the gene matches: 9. In nucleotides, the CDR3 is TGTGCCAGCAGCGGGGACAGCCCGATAATTAATGAAAAACTGTTTTTT. This codes for CASSGDSPIINEKLFF.

The gene calls are TRBV28 and TRBJ2-5, with D possibly matching TRBD1 (5 bases). Between the trimmed V and J ends, which lost 10 bases and 4 bases, there was a span of 7 bases. The CDR3 totals 10 residues. Germline V lookup: CDR1 MDHEN, CDR2 SYDVKM. CDR3 DNA sequence: TGTGCCACCACAGGAGAGACCCAGTACTTC. Amino acids: CATTGETQYF. Supplemented by reference TRBV28 and TRBJ2-5, the full variable domain reads DVKVTQSSRYLVKRTGEKVFLECVQDMDHENMFWYRQDPGLGLRLIYFSYDVKMKEKGDIPEGYSVSREKKERFSLILESASTNQTSMYLCATTGETQYFGPGTRLLVL.

This clone showed up just a few times. The V and J genes are TRBV15 and TRBJ2-2, with 9 bases matching TRBD1. This CDR3 is built from 14 residues. Germline V gene lookup returns CDR1 LNHNV and CDR2 YYDKDF (reference sequence). V was clipped by 11 bases and J by 6 bases; unmatched bases: 10. This CDR3 is CAATPGQGPGELFF. The CDR3 DNA is TGTGCCGCCACTCCGGGACAGGGTCCCGGGGAGCTGTTTTTT. Full variable domain (outside the CDR3, taken from reference TRBV15 and TRBJ2-2): DAMVIQNPRYQVTQFGKPVTLSCSQTLNHNVMYWYQQKSSQAPKLLFHYYDKDFNNEADTPDNFQSRRPNTSFCFLDIRSPGLGDTAMYLCAATPGQGPGELFFGEGSRLTVL.

The chain couples TRBV5-1 to TRBJ2-3; TRBD2 aligns across 9 bases. J was trimmed by 2 bases and V by 0 bases; bases with no gene match: 4. CDR1 is SGHRS and CDR2 is YFSETQ in the germline V gene. The length of the CDR3 is 16 residues. The CDR3 loop is CASSLGLAEFTDTQYF. CDR3 bases: TGCGCCAGCAGCTTGGGACTAGCGGAGTTCACAGATACGCAGTATTTT.

In its sample, this clone was seen a few times. This chain links TRBV25-1 with TRBJ2-3, with D perhaps TRBD2 (5 bases). Trimming pared 4 bases from V and 6 bases from J, leaving 17 bases between. CDR3 length equals 15 residues. Germline V CDR1 and CDR2: MGHDK, SYGVNS. This CDR3 reads CASSAELGIADTQYF. CDR3 DNA: TGTGCCAGCAGTGCAGAACTAGGGATAGCGGATACGCAGTATTTT.

The CDR3 DNA follows: TGTGCCAGTAGTTCCTTGGGAGTAATCACTGAAGCTTTCTTT. This encodes CASSSLGVITEAFF. The V gene is TRBV19, the J gene TRBJ1-1; D unclear. V was pared by 5 bases and J by 4 bases, with 14 bases between. The CDR3 runs to 14 residues. Germline CDR1 is LNHDA and CDR2 is SQIVND (reference sequence).

This sequence joins TRBV5-1 and TRBJ1-1; 7 bases map to TRBD1. Germline values: CDR1 SGHRS, CDR2 YFSETQ. After removal of 4 bases from V and 1 base from J, the junction contained 10 bases not matched to a gene. The CDR3 totals 16 residues. Here the CDR3 reads CASSRGGAMANTEAFF. CDR3 DNA: TGCGCCAGCAGCCGAGGGGGCGCGATGGCGAACACTGAAGCTTTCTTT.

This chain joins TRBV25-1 and TRBJ2-3; 12 nucleotides match TRBD2. The CDR3 length is 16 residues. Per the germline V gene, CDR1 is MGHDK and CDR2 is SYGVNS. V shed 4 bases, J shed 6 bases, and the junction held 8 bases outside the gene matches. Here the CDR3 reads CASSGLLAGGSDTQYF. CDR3 sequence (DNA): TGTGCCAGCAGTGGTCTACTAGCGGGAGGTTCGGATACGCAGTATTTT.

This clone has a handful of counts. The CDR3 bases are TGTGCCAGTAGTATCCTAGGGGAGGTTGAGCAGTTCTTC. Protein: CASSILGEVEQFF. The V and J genes are TRBV19 and TRBJ2-1, with D perhaps matching TRBD2 (6 bases). V gave up 3 bases and J gave up 9 bases, with 12 bases separating them. The CDR3 covers 13 residues. Germline-derived CDR1 and CDR2 are LNHDA and SQIVND (reference sequence). The full variable domain, completed using reference TRBV19 and TRBJ2-1, is DGGITQSPKYLFRKEGQNVTLSCEQNLNHDAMYWYRQDPGQGLRLIYYSQIVNDFQKGDIAEGYSVSREKKESFPLTVTSAQKNPTAFYLCASSILGEVEQFFGPGTRLTVL.

The sample holds a few counts of this clone. The rearrangement uses TRBV14 and TRBJ1-2; possibly TRBD1 for D (5 bases). CDR3 size: 15 residues. The V end lost 0 bases, the J end lost 2 bases, and 10 bases lay between the germline ends. Looked up from germline, CDR1 is SGHDN and CDR2 is FVKESK. CDR3: CASSQDVQANYGYTF. The DNA for the CDR3 is TGTGCCAGCAGCCAAGACGTACAGGCGAACTATGGCTACACCTTC.

This clone was seen only a few times. V usage is TRBV29-1 and J usage is TRBJ1-5, with D possibly matching TRBD1 (6 bases). There are 15 residues in the CDR3. Between the trimmed V and J ends, which lost 6 bases and 2 bases, there was a span of 17 bases. Germline loops: CDR1 SQVTM, CDR2 ANQGSEA. The CDR3 region has the DNA TGCAGCGTAGAAAAGGGGGAGTGTTGCAATCAGCCCCAGCATTTT. Translated, it gives CSVEKGECCNQPQHF.

J is TRBJ1-1 and V is TRBV5-1; 7 positions match TRBD1. This CDR3 comprises 13 residues. J was trimmed by 2 bases and V by 6 bases; bases with no gene match: 4. CDR1 SGHRS and CDR2 YFSETQ come from the germline V gene. The CDR3 sequence is CASMTGRNTEAFF. The CDR3 DNA follows: TGCGCCAGCATGACAGGGAGAAACACTGAAGCTTTCTTT.

This chain links TRBV9 with TRBJ1-5; D not certain. The V gene's germline CDR1 is SGDLS and CDR2 YYNGEE. V was clipped by 0 bases and J by 7 bases, with 11 bases between them. The CDR3 extends over 14 amino acids. The CDR3 nucleotides read TGTGCCAGCAGCGTAGGAGGAGGGTTGCAGCCCCAGCATTTT. This encodes CASSVGGGLQPQHF.

The chain couples TRBV30 to TRBJ2-5; D might be TRBD1 (6 bases). The CDR3 is 15 amino acids. Germline V lookup: CDR1 GTSNPN, CDR2 SVGIG (reference sequence). With 3 bases removed from V and 2 bases from J, the gap between germline ends came to 16 bases. CDR3 residues: CAWSPNREVQETQYF. The DNA of the CDR3 is TGTGCCTGGAGCCCAAACAGGGAAGTTCAAGAGACCCAGTACTTC.

This clone was counted only a few times. The chain's CDR3 is CASSLSEDRAKGAFF. CDR3 DNA: TGCGCCAGCAGCCTGTCAGAGGACAGGGCAAAGGGAGCTTTCTTT. The chain is built from TRBV4-1 and TRBJ1-1, with 8 bases fitting TRBD1. V gave up 4 bases and J gave up 10 bases; unmatched junction bases: 14. This CDR3 is 15 amino acids long. Germline loops: CDR1 MGHRA, CDR2 YSYEKL.

The sample holds a few counts of this clone. The CDR3 DNA follows: TGCAGCGTTAGCAGCGCAACTAATGAAAAACTGTTTTTT. Translated, it gives CSVSSATNEKLFF. The V and J genes are TRBV29-1 and TRBJ1-4; D is unclear. V lost 5 bases and J 0 bases, leaving 7 bases between the germline ends. From germline, CDR1 is SQVTM and CDR2 ANQGSEA. The CDR3 spans 13 residues.